This T cell receptor beta chain is drawn from a study of blood T cell repertoires in COVID-19. V lost 2 bases to trimming and J lost 4 bases; unmatched junction nucleotides: 11. CDR3 size: 17 residues. The germline CDR1 and CDR2 sequences are SNHLY and FYNNEI. Enrollment of patients from Seattle took place during active infection, with longitudinal follow-up. Clones were sequenced by immunoSEQ multiplex PCR, and TCRdb holds only the in-frame ones, with some missing. The sample includes about 170,000 clones, about nine tenths of them seen just once. The genes are TRBV2 and TRBJ1-5; 7 bases match TRBD1. The source of this sequence is a young man with COVID-19, enrolled during active disease. The sequencing sample was made of peripheral blood. Here the CDR3 DNA reads TGTGCCAGCAGTGAAAAAGGGGGCTGGTTGTTAAATCAGCCCCAGCATTTT. As protein: CASSEKGGWLLNQPQHF.